The source of this T cell receptor beta chain is a study of cytomegalovirus exposure and HLA in healthy donors. The data were produced by immunoSEQ multiplex PCR, yet TCRdb's version contains in-frame clones alone and is incomplete. The sample comprises over 200,000 clones, around 88% of which are singletons, and about 2.9% rests with the top ten. Sequenced input: PBMCs. The receptor's source is a woman between 18 and 30 years old in good health and CMV-seronegative.

This CDR3 is CSVTSSRGSTEAFF. As DNA, the CDR3 is TGCAGCGTTACATCTTCCCGGGGAAGCACTGAAGCTTTCTTT. The rearrangement uses TRBV29-1 and TRBJ1-1, with unresolved D. CDR3 length equals 14 residues. Trimming left V 5 bases short and J 4 bases short, with 17 bases between. CDR1 SQVTM and CDR2 ANQGSEA come from the germline V gene. Drawing the rest from reference TRBV29-1 and TRBJ1-1, the complete variable domain is SAVISQKPSRDICQRGTSLTIQCQVDSQVTMMFWYRQQPGQSLTLIATANQGSEATYESGFVIDKFPISRPNLTFSTLTVSNMSPEDSSIYLCSVTSSRGSTEAFFGQGTRLTVV.